The 5 T cell receptor beta chains below come from one sample, sequenced in a study of blood T cells in healthy people across ages. Then a second PCR, running roughly 7 to 11 cycles, was carried out with a sample-barcoded 5' primer and a J-beta primer mix. One entry per CDR3 protein, called by TCRdb with MiXCR from the 5' RACE reads. This table holds about 800,000 distinct CDR3 sequences, about 42% found once. The sequencing sample was made of blood. The receptors here all came from a man aged 80 or over in good health.

The chain employs TRBV12-3 or TRBV12-4 and TRBJ2-3, with 10 bases identical to TRBD2. With 7 bases clipped from V and 4 bases from J, the junction kept 5 bases outside the gene matches. This CDR3 has 14 amino acids. CDR3 loop: CASTSGLASDTQYF. The CDR3 nucleotides are TGTGCCAGCACTTCGGGACTAGCGTCAGATACGCAGTATTTT.

This clonotype has just a few counts. The chain has TRBV4-2 and TRBJ1-6, with D perhaps TRBD1 (5 bases). V lost 0 bases and J lost 14, with 23 bases in between. Per the germline V gene, CDR1 is LGHNA and CDR2 is YNFKEQ. The CDR3 extends over 17 amino acids. CDR3 in DNA: TGTGCCAGCAGCCAAGATCTGGGGCGGCTTCTGGATTCCGCCCTCCACTTT. Its protein product is CASSQDLGRLLDSALHF.

The chain recombines TRBV7-9 with TRBJ2-1; 12 nucleotides align to TRBD1. CDR3 length: 15 residues. Germline-derived CDR1 and CDR2 are SEHNR and FQNEAQ (reference sequence). J was trimmed by 8 bases and V by 5 bases; bases with no gene match: 7. The CDR3 region has the DNA TGTGCCAGCAGCGCATCGGGGACAGGGGGCCATGAGCAGTTCTTC. Protein: CASSASGTGGHEQFF.

V and J are TRBV7-8 and TRBJ2-5, with D tentatively TRBD2 (5 bases). The J call is uncertain, as TRBJ2-7 better fits the DNA end. The CDR3 sequence is 16 residues long. The germline V gene encodes CDR1 SGHVS and CDR2 FQNEAQ. This CDR3 reads CASSPTQPGMAYEQYF. The CDR3 DNA follows: TGTGCCAGCAGCCCGACTCAGCCGGGAATGGCCTACGAGCAGTACTTC.

V is TRBV12-3 or TRBV12-4 and J is TRBJ1-1; possibly TRBD1 for D (5 bases). The CDR3 has 17 amino acids. V was trimmed by 3 bases and J by 1 base, leaving 18 bases between them. This CDR3 reads CASSLRGRDMWNTEAFF. CDR3 nucleotides: TGTGCCAGCAGTTTGAGGGGACGGGATATGTGGAACACTGAAGCTTTCTTT.